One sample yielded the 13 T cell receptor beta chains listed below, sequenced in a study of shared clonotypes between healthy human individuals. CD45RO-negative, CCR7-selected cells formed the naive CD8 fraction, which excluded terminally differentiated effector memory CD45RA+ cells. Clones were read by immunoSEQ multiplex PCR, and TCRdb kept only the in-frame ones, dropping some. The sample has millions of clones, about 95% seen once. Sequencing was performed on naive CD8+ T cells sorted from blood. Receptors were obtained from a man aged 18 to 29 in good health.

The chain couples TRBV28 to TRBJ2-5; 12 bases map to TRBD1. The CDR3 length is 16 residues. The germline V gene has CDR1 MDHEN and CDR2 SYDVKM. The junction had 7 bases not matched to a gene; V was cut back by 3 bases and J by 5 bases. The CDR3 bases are TGTGCCAGCAGTTTGTTGGGACAGGGGGCAAAGGAGACCCAGTACTTC. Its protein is CASSLLGQGAKETQYF.

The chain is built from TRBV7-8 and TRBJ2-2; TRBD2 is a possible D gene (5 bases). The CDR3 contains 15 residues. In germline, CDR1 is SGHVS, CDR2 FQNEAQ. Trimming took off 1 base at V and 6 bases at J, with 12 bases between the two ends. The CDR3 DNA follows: TGTGCCAGCAGCTTAGTTGGAGGAGCGTCCGGGGAGCTGTTTTTT. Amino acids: CASSLVGGASGELFF.

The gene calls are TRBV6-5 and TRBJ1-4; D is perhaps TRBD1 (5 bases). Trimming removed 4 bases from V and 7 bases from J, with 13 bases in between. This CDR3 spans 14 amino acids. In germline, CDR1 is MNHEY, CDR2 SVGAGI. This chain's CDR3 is CASSFSPGSEKLFF. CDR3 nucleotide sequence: TGTGCCAGCAGTTTCTCGCCAGGGAGTGAAAAACTGTTTTTT.

The CDR3: CASSLDSRSEQYF. The CDR3 nucleotides read TGTGCCAGCAGTTTGGATTCAAGGTCCGAGCAGTACTTC. The genes are TRBV28 and TRBJ2-7; D unclear. From germline, CDR1 is MDHEN and CDR2 SYDVKM. There are 13 residues in the CDR3. V shed 3 bases and J shed 6 bases, with 12 bases lying between them.

DNA of the CDR3: TGTGCCAGCAGCAAAGTGGTCTTGCGACTAGCGGATCAAGAGACCCAGTACTTC. Translated: CASSKVVLRLADQETQYF. The rearrangement uses TRBV21-1 and TRBJ2-5; the D call of TRBD2 is as the table states it, not checked on the DNA. TRBV21-1 is labeled a pseudogene. This CDR3 spans 18 amino acids.

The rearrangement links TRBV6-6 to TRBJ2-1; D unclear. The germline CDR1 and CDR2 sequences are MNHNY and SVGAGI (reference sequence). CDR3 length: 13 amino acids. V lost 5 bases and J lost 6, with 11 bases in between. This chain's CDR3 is CASSQYKSNEQFF. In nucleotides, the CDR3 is TGTGCCAGCAGTCAATACAAGTCCAATGAGCAGTTCTTC.

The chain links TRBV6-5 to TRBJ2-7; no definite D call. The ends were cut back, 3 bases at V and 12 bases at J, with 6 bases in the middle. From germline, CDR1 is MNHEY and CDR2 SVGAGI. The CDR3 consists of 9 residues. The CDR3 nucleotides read TGTGCCAGCAGTTATCGCGGGTACTTC. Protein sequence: CASSYRGYF.

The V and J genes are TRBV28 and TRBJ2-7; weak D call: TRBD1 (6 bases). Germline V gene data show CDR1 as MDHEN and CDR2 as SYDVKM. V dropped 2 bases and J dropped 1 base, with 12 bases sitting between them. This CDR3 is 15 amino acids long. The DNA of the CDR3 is TGTGCCAGCAGTTTAACATTGGACAGTTCCTACGAGCAGTACTTC. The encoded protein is CASSLTLDSSYEQYF.

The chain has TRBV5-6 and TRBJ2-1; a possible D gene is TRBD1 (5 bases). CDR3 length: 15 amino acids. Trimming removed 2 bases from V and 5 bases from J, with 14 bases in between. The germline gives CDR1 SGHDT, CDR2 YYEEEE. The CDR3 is CASSFLSRVDNEQFF. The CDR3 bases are TGTGCCAGCAGCTTCCTATCCAGGGTCGACAATGAGCAGTTCTTC. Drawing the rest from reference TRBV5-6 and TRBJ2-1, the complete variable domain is DAGVTQSPTHLIKTRGQQVTLRCSPKSGHDTVSWYQQALGQGPQFIFQYYEEEERQRGNFPDRFSGHQFPNYSSELNVNALLLGDSALYLCASSFLSRVDNEQFFGPGTRLTVL.

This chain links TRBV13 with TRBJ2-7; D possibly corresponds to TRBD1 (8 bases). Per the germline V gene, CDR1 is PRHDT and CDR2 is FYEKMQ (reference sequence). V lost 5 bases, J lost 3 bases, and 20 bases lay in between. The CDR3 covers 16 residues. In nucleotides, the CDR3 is TGTGCCAGCAGCCGGGCCGGACAGGGAGGGCACTACGAGCAGTACTTC. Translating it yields CASSRAGQGGHYEQYF.

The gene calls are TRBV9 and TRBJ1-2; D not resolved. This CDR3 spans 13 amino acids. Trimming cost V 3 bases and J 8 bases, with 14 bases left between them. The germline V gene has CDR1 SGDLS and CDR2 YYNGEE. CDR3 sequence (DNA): TGTGCCAGCAGCGGCGTATCAGCGAAAGGCTACACCTTC. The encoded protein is CASSGVSAKGYTF.

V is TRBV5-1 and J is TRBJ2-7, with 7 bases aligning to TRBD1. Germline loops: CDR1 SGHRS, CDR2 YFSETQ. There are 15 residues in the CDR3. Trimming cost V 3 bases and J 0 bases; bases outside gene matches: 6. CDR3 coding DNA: TGCGCCAGCAGCTACGACAGGGCCAGCTCCTACGAGCAGTACTTC. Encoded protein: CASSYDRASSYEQYF.

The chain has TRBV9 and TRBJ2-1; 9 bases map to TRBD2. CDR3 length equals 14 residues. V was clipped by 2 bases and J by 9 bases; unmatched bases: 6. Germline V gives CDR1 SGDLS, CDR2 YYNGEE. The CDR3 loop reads CASSVGGGASEQFF. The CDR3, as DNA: TGTGCCAGCAGCGTCGGCGGGGGGGCCAGTGAGCAGTTCTTC.